What follows describes a single T cell receptor beta chain. The antigen it recognizes is unknown. No much larger clone exists at a distance of one base, and base qualities are not known. Other DNA sequences in this specimen translate into the identical CDR3. Library preparation used the immunoSEQ multiplex PCR assay. Held by TCRdb, this immuneACCESS table contains in-frame sequences only and omits some clones. Under half of the omission traces to an unresolved V gene where checked; the cause of the rest is unknown. This sample holds under 200,000 clones; around 88% were observed only once. The ten largest clonotypes hold approximately 4.9% of the sample. The entry originates in a study of control samples from healthy donors and cancer patients (dated by TCRdb to 2018 to 2020). CDR1 and CDR2, looked up from the germline V gene (reference sequence), are SEHNR and FQNEAQ. V and J are truncated by 3 bases and 1 base respectively, leaving an intervening sequence of 9 bases. Inclusive of the bounding cysteine and phenylalanine, the CDR3 is 14 residues long. The CDR3 DNA has 42 bases and is translated from base 1.

The receptor's source is a woman between 25 and 40 years old in good health. The chain employs TRBV7-9 and TRBJ1-1, with no confidently assigned D gene. Sequenced: blood. The base sequence is TGTGCCAGCAGCTTGGGTCAGGCGAACACTGAAGCTTTCTTT. This yields the protein CASSLGQANTEAFF.